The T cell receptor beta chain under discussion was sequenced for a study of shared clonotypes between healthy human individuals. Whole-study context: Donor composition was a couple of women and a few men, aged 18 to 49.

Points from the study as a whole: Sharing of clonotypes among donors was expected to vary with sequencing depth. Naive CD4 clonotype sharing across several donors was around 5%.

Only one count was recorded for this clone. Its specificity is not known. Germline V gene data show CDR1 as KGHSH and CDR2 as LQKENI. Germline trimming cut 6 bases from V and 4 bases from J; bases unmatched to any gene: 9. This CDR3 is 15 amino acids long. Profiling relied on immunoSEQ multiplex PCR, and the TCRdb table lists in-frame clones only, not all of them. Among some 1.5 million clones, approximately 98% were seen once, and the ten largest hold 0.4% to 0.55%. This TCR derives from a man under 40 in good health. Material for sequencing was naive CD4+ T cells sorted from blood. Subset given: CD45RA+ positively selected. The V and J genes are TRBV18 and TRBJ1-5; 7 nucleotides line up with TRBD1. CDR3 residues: CASSRDSSPNQPQHF. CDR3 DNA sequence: TGTGCCAGCTCCCGGGACAGCTCCCCAAATCAGCCCCAGCATTTT.